One sample yielded the 27 T cell receptor beta chains listed below, sequenced in a study of cytomegalovirus exposure and HLA in healthy donors. Amplification used 60 Vbeta primers and 13 Jbeta primers. Only in-frame clones appear in the TCRdb table, and some are missing; sequencing was by immunoSEQ multiplex PCR. The top ten hold under 4.5% of the sample, which has fewer than 150,000 clones, approximately 80% seen once. The sample was PBMCs. Receptors originate from a man between 18 and 35 years old in good health and CMV-seronegative.

The V call is TRBV21-1, the J call TRBJ1-4. TRBV21-1 represents a pseudogene. CDR3 size: 16 residues. CDR3 nucleotides: TGTGCCAGCAGCAAACGGGGGGCGGCAACTAATGAAAAACTGTTTTTT. It translates to CASSKRGAATNEKLFF.

The V call is TRBV7-9, the J call TRBJ1-1, with D hard to call. Trimming pared 4 bases from V and 0 bases from J, leaving 6 bases between. The CDR3 is made up of 13 amino acids. In germline, CDR1 is SEHNR, CDR2 FQNEAQ (reference sequence). The CDR3 bases are TGTGCCAGCAGCTCTGTATTGAACACTGAAGCTTTCTTT. Translating it yields CASSSVLNTEAFF.

A few counts support this clone. The junction departs from germline at one end; a sequencing error may be responsible. The J gene is TRBJ2-7, the V gene TRBV2; possible D gene TRBD1, 6 bases. The CDR3 runs to 11 residues. Looked up from germline, CDR1 is SNHLY and CDR2 is FYNNEI. CDR3 DNA: TGTGCCAGCAGCCCCGGTTGGGGGCTCGACTTC. Translating gives CASSPGWGLDF.

The chain links TRBV29-1 to TRBJ2-3; a weak D match, TRBD2 (6 bases). The germline V gene encodes CDR1 SQVTM and CDR2 ANQGSEA. The CDR3 sequence is 13 residues long. V was shortened by 4 bases and J by 0 bases, with 8 bases between the two germline ends. The CDR3 sequence is CSVGGTSTDTQYF. The CDR3 DNA is TGCAGCGTTGGCGGGACTAGCACAGATACGCAGTATTTT.

The rearrangement links TRBV7-3 to TRBJ2-3, with D perhaps TRBD1 (7 bases). Looked up from germline, CDR1 is SGHTA and CDR2 is FQGTGA. V lost 8 bases to trimming and J lost 3 bases, with 18 bases between them. This CDR3 comprises 15 residues. The CDR3 coding sequence is TGTGCCAGCTCCTTAATGGCAGGGGGGACAGATACGCAGTATTTT. This codes for CASSLMAGGTDTQYF.

This clone has a handful of counts. The J gene is TRBJ2-6, the V gene TRBV19, with D unresolved. The germline V gene has CDR1 LNHDA and CDR2 SQIVND (reference sequence). The germline V and J ends were trimmed by 4 bases and 2 bases, with 12 bases remaining between them. The CDR3 is 16 residues long. The CDR3 region has the DNA TGTGCCAGTAGTAAGTGGCAGTTAACTGGGGCCAACGTCCTGACTTTC. As protein: CASSKWQLTGANVLTF.

The chain carries TRBV6-5 and TRBJ1-1, with D hard to call. CDR1 MNHEY and CDR2 SVGAGI come from the germline V gene. The V end was cut by 0 bases, the J end by 0 bases, with 8 bases between. The CDR3 consists of 15 residues. The CDR3 is CASSYSEQMNTEAFF. CDR3 DNA: TGTGCCAGCAGTTACTCGGAACAGATGAACACTGAAGCTTTCTTT.

The chain employs TRBV9 and TRBJ2-3; D remains ambiguous. CDR3 size: 14 residues. Germline CDR1 is SGDLS and CDR2 is YYNGEE. V gave up 0 bases and J gave up 4 bases, with 9 bases separating them. The CDR3 DNA is TGTGCCAGCAGCGTAGGGCGGATATCAGATACGCAGTATTTT. Protein product: CASSVGRISDTQYF.

The chain employs TRBV7-8 and TRBJ2-1; 8 bases are a match to TRBD1. There are 14 residues in the CDR3. The junction had 8 bases not matched to a gene; V was cut back by 5 bases and J by 8 bases. CDR1 is SGHVS and CDR2 is FQNEAQ in the germline V gene. DNA for the CDR3: TGTGCCAGCAGCGTAAGACAGGGGAGGTATGAGCAGTTCTTC. It is translated as CASSVRQGRYEQFF.

This sequence joins TRBV28 and TRBJ1-2; the match to TRBD1 covers 7 bases. With V trimmed by 5 bases and J by 1 base, 4 bases remained unmatched. This CDR3 is 14 amino acids long. Germline V gives CDR1 MDHEN, CDR2 SYDVKM. This CDR3 is CASSINRGNYGYTF. The CDR3 DNA follows: TGTGCCAGCAGTATAAACAGGGGTAACTATGGCTACACCTTC.

This chain joins TRBV7-2 and TRBJ1-4, with 10 bases lining up with TRBD1. This CDR3 comprises 14 residues. Germline CDR1 is SGHTA and CDR2 is FQGNSA. Trimming cost V 4 bases and J 12 bases; bases outside gene matches: 8. In DNA, the CDR3 is TGTGCCAGCAGCTACTCCGGGACAGGGGCGGAACTGTTTTTT. Translation: CASSYSGTGAELFF. The whole variable domain, remainder taken from reference TRBV7-2 and TRBJ1-4, is GAGVSQSPSNKVTEKGKDVELRCDPISGHTALYWYRQSLGQGLEFLIYFQGNSAPDKSGLPSDRFSAERTGGSVSTLTIQRTQQEDSAVYLCASSYSGTGAELFFGSGTQLSVL.

This clone was found a few times. J is TRBJ2-1 and V is TRBV7-9; a possible D gene is TRBD1 (6 bases). Trimming took off 4 bases at V and 8 bases at J, with 18 bases between the two ends. Germline V gene lookup returns CDR1 SEHNR and CDR2 FQNEAQ (reference sequence). The CDR3 is 15 residues long. The chain's CDR3 is CASSYLASRGYEQFF. In DNA form, the CDR3 reads TGTGCCAGCAGCTATCTGGCATCGAGGGGGTATGAGCAGTTCTTC.

This chain joins TRBV9 and TRBJ1-6; a possible D gene is TRBD1 (6 bases). V lost 4 bases and J lost 0, with 20 bases in between. Germline CDR1 SGDLS, CDR2 YYNGEE. This CDR3 comprises 19 residues. This chain's CDR3 is CASSWVQRDTSSYNSPLHF. In DNA form, the CDR3 reads TGTGCCAGCAGCTGGGTCCAGAGGGACACCAGCTCCTATAATTCACCCCTCCACTTT. The whole variable domain, remainder taken from reference TRBV9 and TRBJ1-6, is DSGVTQTPKHLITATGQRVTLRCSPRSGDLSVYWYQQSLDQGLQFLIQYYNGEERAKGNILERFSAQQFPDLHSELNLSSLELGDSALYFCASSWVQRDTSSYNSPLHFGNGTRLTVT.

J is TRBJ1-2 and V is TRBV7-8; 7 bases match TRBD1. The CDR3 has 15 amino acids. CDR1 SGHVS and CDR2 FQNEAQ come from the germline V gene. V dropped 5 bases and J dropped 4; count of bases not matched to a gene: 10. The CDR3 bases are TGTGCCAGCAGCCCTTACAGGGGTCTTCTCTATGGCTACACCTTC. Translated: CASSPYRGLLYGYTF.

The chain is built from TRBV4-1 and TRBJ2-7; D is possibly TRBD1 (6 bases). CDR1 and CDR2 from the germline V gene are MGHRA and YSYEKL. This CDR3 has 15 amino acids. Trimming pared 1 base from V and 4 bases from J, leaving 14 bases between. CDR3 sequence (DNA): TGCGCCAGCAGCCAAGCCGCCGGACAGAGGTACGAGCAGTACTTC. Translating gives CASSQAAGQRYEQYF.

J is TRBJ1-4 and V is TRBV2; D is undetermined. Trimming cost V 4 bases and J 0 bases, with 12 bases left between them. The CDR3 covers 16 residues. The germline V gene encodes CDR1 SNHLY and CDR2 FYNNEI. CDR3 DNA sequence: TGTGCCAGCAGTGTATTAGCCCCCGCAACTAATGAAAAACTGTTTTTT. As protein: CASSVLAPATNEKLFF.

This clone has a handful of counts. The V gene is TRBV28, the J gene TRBJ2-7; the match to TRBD1 covers 7 bases. CDR3 length equals 11 residues. J was trimmed by 11 bases and V by 7 bases; bases with no gene match: 8. Looked up from germline, CDR1 is MDHEN and CDR2 is SYDVKM. The CDR3, as DNA: TGTGCCAGCAACGACAGGGCACATGAGTACTTC. Residues: CASNDRAHEYF. The variable domain in full, with the rest retrieved from reference TRBV28 and TRBJ2-7, is DVKVTQSSRYLVKRTGEKVFLECVQDMDHENMFWYRQDPGLGLRLIYFSYDVKMKEKGDIPEGYSVSREKKERFSLILESASTNQTSMYLCASNDRAHEYFGPGTRLTVT.

The chain combines TRBV5-1 with TRBJ2-3; D unresolved. Germline CDR1 is SGHRS and CDR2 is YFSETQ. Trimming cost V 0 bases and J 2 bases, with 16 bases left between them. This CDR3 spans 17 amino acids. The CDR3 region is CASSLVGNSRSTDTQYF. CDR3 bases: TGCGCCAGCAGCTTGGTGGGCAACAGCAGATCCACAGATACGCAGTATTTT.

This chain's CDR3 is CATIPRGRRNTEAFF. CDR3 DNA sequence: TGTGCCACTATTCCAAGGGGGCGCAGGAACACTGAAGCTTTCTTT. The genes are TRBV6-5 and TRBJ1-1, with 7 bases lining up with TRBD1. Trimming removed 10 bases from V and 1 base from J; junction bases left unmatched: 12. The CDR3 loop spans 15 amino acids. Germline V gene lookup returns CDR1 MNHEY and CDR2 SVGAGI.

V gene TRBV14 combines with J gene TRBJ2-3, with TRBD1 matching 8 bases. The CDR3 consists of 15 residues. Germline-derived CDR1 and CDR2 are SGHDN and FVKESK. After removal of 4 bases from V and 6 bases from J, the junction contained 9 bases not matched to a gene. This CDR3 reads CASSPGTGSKDTQYF. DNA of the CDR3: TGTGCCAGCAGCCCTGGGACAGGTTCAAAGGATACGCAGTATTTT.

This clone was seen once. The chain recombines TRBV30 with TRBJ1-4; D not resolved. Trimming cost V 0 bases and J 0 bases, with 5 bases left between them. The CDR3 has 14 amino acids. Germline CDR1 reads GTSNPN; CDR2 reads SVGIG (reference sequence). DNA of the CDR3: TGTGCCTGGAGTGTTGGCTCAACTAATGAAAAACTGTTTTTT. It specifies CAWSVGSTNEKLFF.

V is TRBV4-1 and J is TRBJ2-7, with 8 bases lining up with TRBD2. This CDR3 comprises 16 residues. Germline V gene data show CDR1 as MGHRA and CDR2 as YSYEKL. V shed 0 bases and J 3 bases; nucleotides not matched to a gene: 7. Here the CDR3 DNA reads TGCGCCAGCAGCCAAGATATTGGCGGGGGGCGCTACGAGCAGTACTTC. Translation: CASSQDIGGGRYEQYF.

This clone showed up just a few times. V usage is TRBV9 and J usage is TRBJ1-4, with D possibly being TRBD1 (6 bases). Germline loops: CDR1 SGDLS, CDR2 YYNGEE. This CDR3 region has 15 residues. Trimming took off 4 bases at V and 6 bases at J, with 16 bases between the two ends. CDR3 in amino acids: CASSRTRTGYEKLFF. DNA for the CDR3: TGTGCCAGCAGCAGAACTCGAACAGGGTATGAAAAACTGTTTTTT.

The V gene is TRBV18, the J gene TRBJ2-4; 8 bases agree with TRBD1. The CDR3 covers 14 residues. Germline values: CDR1 KGHSH, CDR2 LQKENI. V was clipped by 3 bases and J by 5 bases; unmatched bases: 3. The chain's CDR3 is CASSPPGQENIQYF. As DNA, the CDR3 is TGTGCCAGCTCACCGCCGGGACAGGAAAACATTCAGTACTTC. Full variable domain (missing parts from reference TRBV18 and TRBJ2-4): NAGVMQNPRHLVRRRGQEARLRCSPMKGHSHVYWYRQLPEEGLKFMVYLQKENIIDESGMPKERFSAEFPKEGPSILRIQQVVRGDSAAYFCASSPPGQENIQYFGAGTRLSVL.

The chain links TRBV19 to TRBJ2-1; TRBD2 matches at 11 bases. Germline V gene data show CDR1 as LNHDA and CDR2 as SQIVND (reference sequence). The ends lost 5 bases at V and 7 bases at J; junction bases unmatched: 7. The CDR3 contains 15 residues. CDR3 sequence (DNA): TGTGCCAGTAGTGAAGCTAGCGGGGGGATGAATGAGCAGTTCTTC. Protein: CASSEASGGMNEQFF. Variable domain in full (rest from reference TRBV19 and TRBJ2-1): DGGITQSPKYLFRKEGQNVTLSCEQNLNHDAMYWYRQDPGQGLRLIYYSQIVNDFQKGDIAEGYSVSREKKESFPLTVTSAQKNPTAFYLCASSEASGGMNEQFFGPGTRLTVL.

This clone was seen more than once but under ten times. The genes are TRBV14 and TRBJ2-5; 11 nucleotides line up with TRBD2. The V segment lost 0 bases and the J segment 1 base; nucleotides outside the gene matches: 7. Germline CDR1 and CDR2: SGHDN and FVKESK. This CDR3 is built from 18 residues. CDR3 region: CASSQEGELAGVQETQYF. CDR3 nucleotide sequence: TGTGCCAGCAGCCAAGAAGGGGAACTAGCGGGAGTCCAAGAGACCCAGTACTTC.

The chain has TRBV15 and TRBJ1-4, with unresolved D. Germline assignment: CDR1 LNHNV and CDR2 YYDKDF (reference sequence). The V and J ends lost 5 bases and 8 bases respectively, with 15 bases between them. The CDR3 runs to 14 residues. CDR3 region: CATSWAGVQEKLFF. The DNA for the CDR3 is TGTGCCACCAGCTGGGCCGGCGTCCAGGAAAAACTGTTTTTT.